This T cell receptor beta chain was captured by sequencing in a study of molecular identifiers for immune sequencing clone quantification. Study-level findings and limits: Identical TCR molecules sharing a barcode could underestimate highly expanded clone sizes.

V gave up 3 bases and J gave up 5 bases; unmatched junction bases: 12. The germline gives CDR1 DFQATT, CDR2 SNEGSKA (reference sequence). The CDR3 runs 16 residues. Generation of bulk TCR libraries relied on previously described methods and listed TCR primers. TCRdb passed the PCR reads through MiXCR, listing each CDR3 protein once. Of around 54,000 distinct CDR3 sequences listed, almost 25% are singletons. This clonotype was counted only a few times. Its antigen is not identified. This sequence originates from a human donor in good health. Some libraries in this study had Jurkat cell RNA spiked in. The source material was naive CD8+ T cells from blood, with Jurkat cell RNA spiked in. Subset here: FACS-sorted CD8+CD4-CCR7+CD45RA+ naive T cells. This rearrangement joins TRBV20-1 to TRBJ2-5; the match to TRBD1 covers 10 bases. The CDR3 DNA follows: TGCAGTGCTAGTGGGACAGGGGCTATTTTCGGGGAGACCCAGTACTTC. Protein: CSASGTGAIFGETQYF.